A single sample gave rise to the 31 T cell receptor beta chains below, sequenced in a study of blood T cell repertoires in COVID-19. Clones were sequenced by immunoSEQ multiplex PCR, and TCRdb holds only the in-frame ones, with some missing. The table shows about 140,000 clones, with 85% occurring only once. Material for sequencing was peripheral blood. All receptors derive from a man in his fifties or sixties with acute or convalescent COVID-19.

The V call is TRBV27, the J call TRBJ2-7, with TRBD1 matching 7 bases. Unmatched junction bases numbered 4, after V lost 3 bases and J lost 2 bases. The CDR3 is 14 amino acids. CDR1 MNHEY and CDR2 SMNVEV come from the germline V gene (reference sequence). This CDR3 is CASSFDRAAYEQYF. Here the CDR3 DNA reads TGTGCCAGCAGTTTCGACAGGGCGGCCTACGAGCAGTACTTC.

The chain has TRBV4-1 and TRBJ2-2; D gene ambiguous. Germline assignment: CDR1 MGHRA and CDR2 YSYEKL. The CDR3 extends over 16 amino acids. Trimming removed 3 bases from V and 0 bases from J, with 11 bases in between. The CDR3 sequence is CASSQIQNANTGELFF. The CDR3 DNA follows: TGCGCCAGCAGCCAGATACAGAACGCGAACACCGGGGAGCTGTTTTTT.

V usage is TRBV20-1 and J usage is TRBJ1-4; D ambiguous. This CDR3 has 14 amino acids. Germline-derived CDR1 and CDR2 are DFQATT and SNEGSKA (reference sequence). Trimming cost V 3 bases and J 0 bases, with 8 bases left between them. CDR3: CSASPLTTNEKLFF. The CDR3 DNA sequence: TGCAGTGCTAGTCCCCTAACAACTAATGAAAAACTGTTTTTT.

This clone was seen just once. CDR3 residues: CASTFPRQGGNTDTQYF. As DNA, the CDR3 is TGCGCCAGCACCTTCCCCCGCCAGGGGGGCAACACAGATACGCAGTATTTT. The V and J genes are TRBV5-1 and TRBJ2-3, with D possibly TRBD1 on 7 matching bases. This CDR3 has 17 residues. V lost 6 bases and J lost 2, with 22 bases in between. Germline V gene data show CDR1 as SGHRS and CDR2 as YFSETQ.

The J gene is TRBJ1-1, the V gene TRBV7-9; possibly TRBD1 for D (5 bases). Trimming took 3 bases from V and 5 from J, leaving 10 bases between them. CDR3 length equals 13 residues. Germline CDR1 reads SEHNR; CDR2 reads FQNEAQ (reference sequence). DNA of the CDR3: TGTGCCAGCAGCTTTGGCAGGGAAACTGAAGCTTTCTTT. This gives the protein CASSFGRETEAFF. The whole variable domain, filled in from reference TRBV7-9 and TRBJ1-1, reads DTGVSQNPRHKITKRGQNVTFRCDPISEHNRLYWYRQTLGQGPEFLTYFQNEAQLEKSRLLSDRFSAERPKGSFSTLEIQRTEQGDSAMYLCASSFGRETEAFFGQGTRLTVV.

This sequence joins TRBV11-2 and TRBJ2-1; 11 nucleotides align to TRBD2. V gave up 1 base and J gave up 9 bases; unmatched junction bases: 5. This CDR3 has 15 residues. CDR1 SGHAT and CDR2 FQNNGV come from the germline V gene. DNA for the CDR3: TGTGCCAGCAGCTTAGGCCCTAGCGGGAGGACTGAGCAGTTCTTC. It yields the protein CASSLGPSGRTEQFF.

The chain recombines TRBV27 with TRBJ2-2; 8 bases are a match to TRBD1. Germline V CDR1 and CDR2: MNHEY, SMNVEV (reference sequence). Trimming at V came to 5 bases and at J to 4 bases, leaving 9 bases not matched to a gene. This CDR3 has 16 residues. Here the CDR3 reads CASSPWTGSGTGELFF. CDR3 nucleotides: TGTGCCAGCAGTCCTTGGACAGGGAGCGGCACCGGGGAGCTGTTTTTT.

The chain carries TRBV29-1 and TRBJ1-1; 7 nucleotides line up with TRBD1. CDR3 length equals 15 residues. J was trimmed by 7 bases and V by 1 base; bases with no gene match: 12. CDR1 and CDR2 from the germline V gene are SQVTM and ANQGSEA. CDR3 sequence: CSVEGRDSERGEAFF. CDR3 DNA: TGCAGCGTTGAAGGTCGGGACAGTGAGAGGGGTGAAGCTTTCTTT.

V and J are TRBV25-1 and TRBJ2-1; 7 bases align to TRBD1. This CDR3 has 16 amino acids. The germline gives CDR1 MGHDK, CDR2 SYGVNS. Trimming at V came to 2 bases and at J to 0 bases, leaving 4 bases not matched to a gene. The CDR3 loop is CASSERAGGSYNEQFF. DNA for the CDR3: TGTGCCAGCAGTGAACGGGCAGGGGGCTCCTACAATGAGCAGTTCTTC.

This clone has only one observation. V and J are TRBV28 and TRBJ2-7; 7 bases are shared with TRBD1. Germline V lookup: CDR1 MDHEN, CDR2 SYDVKM. The ends lost 4 bases at V and 1 base at J; junction bases unmatched: 4. The CDR3 runs 14 residues. CDR3 nucleotide sequence: TGTGCCAGCAGTTACCCGGACAGGTCCTACGAGCAGTACTTC. Its protein product is CASSYPDRSYEQYF.

The genes are TRBV5-1 and TRBJ2-7, with 10 bases fitting TRBD2. Unmatched junction bases numbered 3, after V lost 2 bases and J lost 4 bases. CDR1 is SGHRS and CDR2 is YFSETQ in the germline V gene. The CDR3 is 14 residues long. The chain's CDR3 is CASSFASGSYEQYF. The CDR3 nucleotides read TGCGCCAGCAGCTTTGCTAGCGGGAGTTACGAGCAGTACTTC. The complete variable domain, with remaining parts taken from reference TRBV5-1 and TRBJ2-7, reads KAGVTQTPRYLIKTRGQQVTLSCSPISGHRSVSWYQQTPGQGLQFLFEYFSETQRNKGNFPGRFSGRQFSNSRSEMNVSTLELGDSALYLCASSFASGSYEQYFGPGTRLTVT.

The CDR3 loop reads CASSANRQGTEAFF. CDR3 nucleotide sequence: TGTGCCAGCAGCGCAAATCGACAGGGGACTGAAGCTTTCTTT. The chain has TRBV3-1 (or the pseudogene TRBV3-2) and TRBJ1-1; 8 positions agree with TRBD1. V was clipped by 5 bases and J by 5 bases; unmatched bases: 7. Germline CDR1 is LGHDT and CDR2 is YNNKEL (reference sequence). The CDR3 consists of 14 residues.

The chain employs TRBV15 and TRBJ1-4, with unresolved D. Germline V gene lookup returns CDR1 LNHNV and CDR2 YYDKDF (reference sequence). V lost 0 bases and J 12 bases, leaving 8 bases between the germline ends. This CDR3 comprises 12 residues. CDR3: CATSRDTIELFF. CDR3 coding DNA: TGTGCCACCAGCAGAGATACCATAGAACTGTTTTTT.

V and J are TRBV30 and TRBJ1-6; D is possibly TRBD1 (5 bases). Trimming removed 4 bases at V and 7 bases at J, with 17 bases between. CDR3 length equals 15 residues. The germline V gene encodes CDR1 GTSNPN and CDR2 SVGIG (reference sequence). CDR3 nucleotide sequence: TGTGCCTGGAAGAGAGGGACCGGGGGGAATTCACCCCTCCACTTT. Its translation is CAWKRGTGGNSPLHF. Filled out from reference TRBV30 and TRBJ1-6, the complete variable domain reads SQTIHQWPATLVQPVGSPLSLECTVEGTSNPNLYWYRQAAGRGLQLLFYSVGIGQISSEVPQNLSASRPQDRQFILSSKKLLLSDSGFYLCAWKRGTGGNSPLHFGNGTRLTVT.

J is TRBJ2-7 and V is TRBV13, with a tentative D call TRBD2 (5 bases). The V end was cut by 5 bases, the J end by 2 bases, with 10 bases between. The germline V gene encodes CDR1 PRHDT and CDR2 FYEKMQ (reference sequence). This CDR3 has 13 residues. The CDR3 bases are TGTGCCAGCAGCAAGGACTCCCCCTACGAGCAGTACTTC. It translates to CASSKDSPYEQYF.

The genes are TRBV6-2 or TRBV6-3 and TRBJ2-2; tentatively, D is TRBD2 (6 bases). CDR1 is MNHEY and CDR2 is SVGEGT in the germline V gene. The length of the CDR3 is 18 residues. The V and J ends lost 3 bases and 4 bases respectively, with 21 bases between them. CDR3 nucleotides: TGTGCCAGCAGTTATCGGGCAGACGGGGCGGGGATCACCGGGGAGCTGTTTTTT. The encoded protein is CASSYRADGAGITGELFF.

The chain has TRBV5-1 and TRBJ2-3; 8 bases line up with TRBD2. The V gene's germline CDR1 is SGHRS and CDR2 YFSETQ. The CDR3 has 13 residues. The V gene end was trimmed by 9 bases and the J gene end by 1 base; junction bases not matched to a gene: 4. For the CDR3, the DNA is TGCGCCACAAAGACTAGCGGCACAGATACGCAGTATTTT. This encodes CATKTSGTDTQYF.

The chain has TRBV19 and TRBJ1-1; D unresolved. Germline V gene lookup returns CDR1 LNHDA and CDR2 SQIVND (reference sequence). V lost 5 bases, J lost 1 base, and 8 bases lay in between. The CDR3 totals 13 residues. CDR3 coding DNA: TGTGCCAGTAGTGAGGCCAGGAACACTGAAGCTTTCTTT. It specifies CASSEARNTEAFF.

As to this clone: This sample also contains other DNA sequences that code for the same CDR3. The chain joins TRBV5-1 to TRBJ1-2; D may be TRBD1 (5 bases). Germline CDR1 reads SGHRS; CDR2 reads YFSETQ. The length of the CDR3 is 14 residues. The V end was cut by 1 base, the J end by 3 bases, with 10 bases between. CDR3 protein: CASSLRSGDYGYTF. CDR3 in DNA: TGCGCCAGCAGCTTGCGGTCGGGGGACTATGGCTACACCTTC.

The V gene is TRBV5-1, the J gene TRBJ1-6; D possibly corresponds to TRBD1 (6 bases). The CDR3 has 14 residues. V was clipped by 2 bases and J by 6 bases, with 9 bases between them. In germline, CDR1 is SGHRS, CDR2 YFSETQ. The CDR3 is CASSFGTLNSPLHF. As DNA, the CDR3 is TGCGCCAGCAGCTTCGGGACACTTAATTCACCCCTCCACTTT.

This chain joins TRBV7-3 and TRBJ2-3, with 9 bases that match TRBD2. Germline CDR1 is SGHTA and CDR2 is FQGTGA. CDR3 size: 16 residues. V was clipped by 1 base and J by 4 bases; unmatched bases: 6. Here the CDR3 DNA reads TGTGCCAGCAGCTTAATGGCGGGAGGGCCCTCAGATACGCAGTATTTT. Translating it yields CASSLMAGGPSDTQYF.

The CDR3 loop reads CASSSGQGKNTIYF. Written as DNA, the CDR3 is TGCGCCAGCAGCTCCGGACAGGGGAAAAACACCATATATTTT. J is TRBJ1-3 and V is TRBV5-1; 9 bases agree with TRBD1. The CDR3 sequence is 14 residues long. CDR1 and CDR2 (germline): SGHRS, YFSETQ. J gave up 6 bases and V 3 bases, and 4 bases lay outside the gene matches.

The rearrangement links TRBV6-2 or TRBV6-3 to TRBJ2-7; 7 bases align to TRBD1. Germline CDR1 MNHEY, CDR2 SVGEGT. The CDR3 runs 13 residues. V shed 5 bases, J shed 3 bases, and the junction held 4 bases outside the gene matches. Written as DNA, the CDR3 is TGTGCCAGCAGTCAACGACAGGGCTACGAGCAGTACTTC. Translated, it gives CASSQRQGYEQYF.

J is TRBJ1-6 and V is TRBV19; D perhaps matches TRBD1 (5 bases). Trimming shortened V by 11 bases and J by 6 bases, and 17 bases separated the two germline ends. Per the germline V gene, CDR1 is LNHDA and CDR2 is SQIVND (reference sequence). The CDR3 contains 14 residues. CDR3 bases: TGTGCCGGGGGAGGGCTCATCTTTAATTCACCCCTCCACTTT. Residues: CAGGGLIFNSPLHF.

The rearrangement joins TRBV11-2 to TRBJ2-1, with a weak D call TRBD2 (5 bases). Trimming pared 1 base from V and 7 bases from J, leaving 11 bases between. This CDR3 contains 14 residues. Germline V gene sequence: CDR1 SGHAT, CDR2 FQNNGV. In DNA form, the CDR3 reads TGTGCCAGCAGCTTAGCACATCCGGGGAATGAGCAGTTCTTC. Translated: CASSLAHPGNEQFF.

The rearrangement links TRBV7-3 to TRBJ2-1; TRBD2 agrees at 11 bases. Trimming cost V 5 bases and J 3 bases; bases outside gene matches: 3. Per the germline V gene, CDR1 is SGHTA and CDR2 is FQGTGA. The CDR3 has 15 amino acids. The CDR3 here is CASSETSGSYNEQFF. CDR3 in DNA: TGTGCCAGCAGCGAAACTAGCGGGAGCTACAATGAGCAGTTCTTC.

V is TRBV27 and J is TRBJ2-1; maybe TRBD1 (5 bases). Trimming removed 11 bases from V and 3 bases from J, with 17 bases in between. The CDR3 runs 14 residues. CDR1 is MNHEY and CDR2 is SMNVEV in the germline V gene (reference sequence). The CDR3 loop is CASGAGLLYNEQFF. The DNA of the CDR3 is TGTGCCTCCGGCGCAGGGCTCCTCTACAATGAGCAGTTCTTC.

The chain joins TRBV19 to TRBJ1-4; D possibly corresponds to TRBD1 (5 bases). This CDR3 comprises 14 residues. V was trimmed by 6 bases and J by 7 bases, leaving 15 bases between them. CDR1 and CDR2 (germline): LNHDA, SQIVND (reference sequence). This CDR3 reads CASRDWTGGEKLFF. CDR3 nucleotide sequence: TGTGCCAGTAGAGATTGGACCGGGGGTGAAAAACTGTTTTTT.

V usage is TRBV27 and J usage is TRBJ2-2; D remains ambiguous. CDR1 MNHEY and CDR2 SMNVEV come from the germline V gene (reference sequence). The CDR3 is 14 amino acids. Trimming cost V 5 bases and J 2 bases, with 9 bases left between them. This CDR3 is CASSPYTNTGELFF. The CDR3 coding sequence is TGTGCCAGCAGTCCGTACACAAACACCGGGGAGCTGTTTTTT.

This chain joins TRBV7-3 and TRBJ1-1; D might be TRBD1 (5 bases). Trimming took off 5 bases at V and 6 bases at J, with 13 bases between the two ends. Germline CDR1 is SGHTA and CDR2 is FQGTGA. The length of the CDR3 is 13 residues. This chain's CDR3 is CASSPGLTAEAFF. CDR3 bases: TGTGCCAGCAGCCCAGGGTTGACTGCTGAAGCTTTCTTT.

The rearrangement joins TRBV11-3 to TRBJ1-5; D perhaps matches TRBD1 (5 bases). CDR3 size: 14 residues. Germline assignment: CDR1 SGHNT and CDR2 YENEEA. Trimming removed 5 bases from V and 7 bases from J, with 15 bases in between. The CDR3 reads CASSLRGANQPQHF. The DNA of the CDR3 is TGTGCCAGCAGCCTTAGGGGCGCGAACCAGCCCCAGCATTTT.